The entry below describes one TCR beta chain. The antigen is undetermined. This entry comes from a study of T cell responses to AZD1222 COVID-19 vaccine. Study-wide results and caveats: White British donors predominated, females outnumbered males, and clonal diversity was possibly underestimated. In the spike-specific TCR repertoire, nearly half reportedly target unmutated variant regions. Only 5 or 6 AZD1222 recipients were seropositive at baseline.

Assay: immunoSEQ multiplex PCR; the TCRdb copy retains only in-frame clones and omits some. The data show roughly 100,000 clones, around 89% seen once. Trimming took off 2 bases at V and 7 bases at J, with 15 bases between the two ends. This CDR3 spans 15 amino acids. Germline assignment: CDR1 MNHEY and CDR2 SVGAGI. The genes are TRBV6-5 and TRBJ2-4; D may match TRBD1 or TRBD2 (5 bases each). The specimen comprised peripheral blood, sampled on day 0 of AZD1222 vaccination. This clonotype was obtained from an adult in good health. The CDR3 reads CASSYASGTGNIQYF. The CDR3 bases are TGTGCCAGCAGTTACGCTTCCGGGACGGGGAACATTCAGTACTTC.